The rows below give T cell receptor beta chains drawn from one sample of a study of T cell responses to AZD1222 COVID-19 vaccine. TCRdb's table, derived via immunoSEQ multiplex PCR, lists solely in-frame clones and lacks some. The sample yields 55,000 to 65,000 clones, 60% to 80% seen once. The sequencing here drew on peripheral blood, taken 28 days after the second AZD1222 dose. The receptor set was obtained from an adult who received the AZD1222 COVID-19 vaccine. Each CDR3 is given with its conserved first and last residue. D genes are given only for firm matches. Where a row states a size, it is once, few, many or the class of an expanded clone; other rows omit it.

j_gene	d_gene	abundance	v_gene	CDR3nt	CDR3aa
TRBJ1-1	.	.	TRBV10-1	TGCGCCAGCAGTGAGTCGCCATATCAGAACACTGAAGCTTTCTTT	CASSESPYQNTEAFF
TRBJ1-2	TRBD1	.	TRBV25-1	TGTGCCACCCGAGAGACAGGGGGCGGAGATGGCTACACCTTC	CATRETGGGDGYTF
TRBJ2-1	TRBD2	.	TRBV7-8	TGTGCCAGCAGCTTAAGCCGACTAGCGGGGGCTTCCTACAATGAGCAGTTCTTC	CASSLSRLAGASYNEQFF
TRBJ1-2	.	.	TRBV6-2/TRBV6-3	TGTGCCAGCAGCCTGATAGACTATGGCTACACCTTC	CASSLIDYGYTF
TRBJ2-2	.	.	TRBV2	TGTGCCAGCAGTGAGTCAGGGGACACCGGGGAGCTGTTTTTT	CASSESGDTGELFF
TRBJ2-1	TRBD2	.	TRBV3-1/TRBV3-2	TGTGCCAGCAGCCCTAGGTGGCTAGCGGGAACTTTCAATGAGCAGTTCTTC	CASSPRWLAGTFNEQFF
TRBJ1-5	.	.	TRBV10-1	TGCGCCAGCCTTAGGGGGGGCCTAAGCAATCAGCCCCAGCATTTT	CASLRGGLSNQPQHF
TRBJ1-6	.	.	TRBV4-2	TGTGCCAGCAGCCAAGAGGACCGAGAGGGTTCACCCCTCCACTTT	CASSQEDREGSPLHF
TRBJ1-1	.	.	TRBV11-3	TGTGCCAGCAGCTTAGAGGCAGGGACTGAAGCTTTCTTT	CASSLEAGTEAFF
TRBJ1-1	.	.	TRBV18	TGTGCCAGCTCACCAAACAGCGGGGGGGGCGCTGAAGCTTTCTTT	CASSPNSGGGAEAFF
TRBJ1-1	TRBD1	.	TRBV7-2	TGTGCCACTGTGGAGATACAGGGGGCCACTGAAGCTTTCTTT	CATVEIQGATEAFF
TRBJ1-4	.	.	TRBV2	TGTGCCAGCAGTATACAGGGTACTAATGAAAAACTGTTTTTT	CASSIQGTNEKLFF
TRBJ2-1	.	.	TRBV10-3	TGTGCCATCAGTACCGGGACCACCCAGCGAGGTGAGCAGTTCTTC	CAISTGTTQRGEQFF
TRBJ2-3	.	few	TRBV4-1	TGCGCCAGCAGCCACCCGGGGGCGGCGGATACGCAGTATTTT	CASSHPGAADTQYF
TRBJ1-1	.	.	TRBV4-1	TGCGCCAGCAGCCAAGGCAGGGACGGCGTTAACACTGAAGCTTTCTTT	CASSQGRDGVNTEAFF
TRBJ2-1	.	.	TRBV11-3	TGTGCCAGCAGCCTCGAACAGGGAAGCTCCTACAATGAGCAGTTCTTC	CASSLEQGSSYNEQFF
TRBJ2-4	TRBD2	.	TRBV6-5	TGTGCCAGCAGTCGGGGGGACTCCAAAAACATTCAGTACTTC	CASSRGDSKNIQYF
TRBJ1-5	.	.	TRBV6-5	TGTGCCAGCAGATTAGGGGGGGAAGAGTATCAGCCCCAGCATTTT	CASRLGGEEYQPQHF
TRBJ2-2	.	.	TRBV5-8	TGTGCCAGCAGCTCAGGAGTTCAGGGACCCGGGGAGCTGTTTTTT	CASSSGVQGPGELFF
TRBJ1-2	TRBD1	once	TRBV7-6	TGTGCCAGCAGCGGGGGGACAGGGAAGGGTGGCTACACCTTC	CASSGGTGKGGYTF
TRBJ2-2	.	.	TRBV19	TGTGCCAGTAGTATAGGTCAGGGAAACACCGGGGAGCTGTTTTTT	CASSIGQGNTGELFF
TRBJ2-7	TRBD1	.	TRBV10-2	TGCGCCAGCAGTGAGTCGGGGACAGGGGTTGGCTACGAGCAGTACTTC	CASSESGTGVGYEQYF
TRBJ1-4	.	.	TRBV11-2	TGTGCCAGCAGCCCCCGGCTGCTGGGGAGATACGAAAAACTGTTTTTT	CASSPRLLGRYEKLFF
TRBJ1-3	TRBD1	.	TRBV11-2	TGTGCCAGCAGCTCAATCAGGGGGCGCGGAAACACCATATATTTT	CASSSIRGRGNTIYF
TRBJ1-5	.	.	TRBV7-2	TGTGCCAGCAGCTTGGGACGCAGTCAGCCCCAGCATTTT	CASSLGRSQPQHF
TRBJ1-4	TRBD1	.	TRBV6-5	TGTGCCAACAGGGGACCTAATGAAAAACTGTTTTTT	CANRGPNEKLFF
TRBJ1-6	TRBD1	.	TRBV7-9	TGTGCCAGCAGCGAGCGGGACAGGGAAAACTCACCCCTCCACTTT	CASSERDRENSPLHF
TRBJ2-2	TRBD2	once	TRBV5-1	TGCGCCAGCAGCTTGAGCCTAGCGGGGACCGGGGAGCTGTTTTTT	CASSLSLAGTGELFF
TRBJ1-2	.	.	TRBV21-1	TGTGCCAGCAGGGCAGCTAACTATGGCTACACCTTC	CASRAANYGYTF
TRBJ1-5	.	.	TRBV7-8	TGTGCCAGCAGCGGGTCCGGGACCCCAAATCAGCCCCAGCATTTT	CASSGSGTPNQPQHF
TRBJ1-3	TRBD1	.	TRBV24-1	TGTGCCACCAGTGACCCCAACCGGGACAGGGGGCCTCAAACTGGAAACACCATATATTTT	CATSDPNRDRGPQTGNTIYF
TRBJ2-2	.	.	TRBV6-5	TGTGCCAGCAGTCCGCAGCCCACCGGGGAGCTGTTTTTT	CASSPQPTGELFF
TRBJ1-5	.	.	TRBV2	TGTGCCAGGAAGAGATCACATAGCAATCAGCCCCAGCATTTT	CARKRSHSNQPQHF
TRBJ1-4	.	.	TRBV10-2	TGCGCCACGTCCAGGGGCTCTGGCGAAAAACTGTTTTTT	CATSRGSGEKLFF
TRBJ2-1	.	.	TRBV18	TGTGCCAGCTCACCACCGTTAGGAGGGGGCTACAATGAGCAGTTCTTC	CASSPPLGGGYNEQFF
TRBJ2-2	.	.	TRBV7-7	TGTGCTAGCAGCTTAGATCGCTTCTCCACCGGGGAGCTGTTTTTT	CASSLDRFSTGELFF
TRBJ1-1	.	.	TRBV3-1/TRBV3-2	TGTGCCAGCAGCCAAGGACCGACGATTGAAGCTTTCTTT	CASSQGPTIEAFF
TRBJ2-3	TRBD2	.	TRBV7-3	TGTGCCAGCAGCTTAGGACTAGCGGGAGGGATGCTCACAGATACGCAGTATTTT	CASSLGLAGGMLTDTQYF
TRBJ1-5	.	once	TRBV19	TGTGCCAGTAGTACGGACAGCCTCAATCAGCCCCAGCATTTT	CASSTDSLNQPQHF
TRBJ2-3	.	.	TRBV5-1	TGCGCCAGCAGCTTGGGTACTACAAGCACAGATACGCAGTATTTT	CASSLGTTSTDTQYF
TRBJ2-1	.	.	TRBV6-6	TGTGCCAGCAGTTACGAGGCAGGGGTAGCGAATGAGCAGTTCTTC	CASSYEAGVANEQFF
TRBJ1-2	.	.	TRBV19	TGTGCCGGCAGGGACTTAAACTATGGCTACACCTTC	CAGRDLNYGYTF
TRBJ1-4	TRBD1	.	TRBV29-1	TGCAGCGTTGAAACCGGGACAGTGGATGAAAAACTGTTTTTT	CSVETGTVDEKLFF
TRBJ1-2	.	.	TRBV7-6	TGTGCCAGCAGCTTTAGGGCAGCTATGGCCCCCCAGAGAGGCTACACCTTC	CASSFRAAMAPQRGYTF
TRBJ2-2	.	.	TRBV5-1	TGCGCCAGCAGCTTGGTAAGGGCGGTAGAGAACACCGGGGAGCTGTTTTTT	CASSLVRAVENTGELFF
TRBJ1-4	TRBD1	.	TRBV30	TGTGCCTGGAGTGTCACAAGGGGGCCCAATGAAAAACTGTTTTTT	CAWSVTRGPNEKLFF
TRBJ1-6	.	.	TRBV5-1	TGCGCCAGCAGCTTGGGGATAGGCTCGGATTCACCCCTCCACTTT	CASSLGIGSDSPLHF